This T cell receptor (beta chain) came from a study of T cell changes during pregnancy in multiple sclerosis. Measured with immunoSEQ multiplex PCR; TCRdb has only the in-frame clones, and not every one. Of around 30,000 clones in the sample, 89% were seen once. The sequenced sample was CD4+ T cells from peripheral blood mononuclear cells, obtained in the second trimester of pregnancy. This TCR came from a female donor with multiple sclerosis, enrolled in a pregnancy study.

The DNA for the CDR3 is TGTGCCAGTAAACGGGGCTACGAGCAGTACTTC. This translates into CASKRGYEQYF. The chain links TRBV19 to TRBJ2-7; possibly TRBD2 for D (5 bases). This CDR3 region has 11 residues. Trimming removed 7 bases at V and 3 bases at J, with 7 bases between. CDR1 is LNHDA and CDR2 is SQIVND in the germline V gene (reference sequence).